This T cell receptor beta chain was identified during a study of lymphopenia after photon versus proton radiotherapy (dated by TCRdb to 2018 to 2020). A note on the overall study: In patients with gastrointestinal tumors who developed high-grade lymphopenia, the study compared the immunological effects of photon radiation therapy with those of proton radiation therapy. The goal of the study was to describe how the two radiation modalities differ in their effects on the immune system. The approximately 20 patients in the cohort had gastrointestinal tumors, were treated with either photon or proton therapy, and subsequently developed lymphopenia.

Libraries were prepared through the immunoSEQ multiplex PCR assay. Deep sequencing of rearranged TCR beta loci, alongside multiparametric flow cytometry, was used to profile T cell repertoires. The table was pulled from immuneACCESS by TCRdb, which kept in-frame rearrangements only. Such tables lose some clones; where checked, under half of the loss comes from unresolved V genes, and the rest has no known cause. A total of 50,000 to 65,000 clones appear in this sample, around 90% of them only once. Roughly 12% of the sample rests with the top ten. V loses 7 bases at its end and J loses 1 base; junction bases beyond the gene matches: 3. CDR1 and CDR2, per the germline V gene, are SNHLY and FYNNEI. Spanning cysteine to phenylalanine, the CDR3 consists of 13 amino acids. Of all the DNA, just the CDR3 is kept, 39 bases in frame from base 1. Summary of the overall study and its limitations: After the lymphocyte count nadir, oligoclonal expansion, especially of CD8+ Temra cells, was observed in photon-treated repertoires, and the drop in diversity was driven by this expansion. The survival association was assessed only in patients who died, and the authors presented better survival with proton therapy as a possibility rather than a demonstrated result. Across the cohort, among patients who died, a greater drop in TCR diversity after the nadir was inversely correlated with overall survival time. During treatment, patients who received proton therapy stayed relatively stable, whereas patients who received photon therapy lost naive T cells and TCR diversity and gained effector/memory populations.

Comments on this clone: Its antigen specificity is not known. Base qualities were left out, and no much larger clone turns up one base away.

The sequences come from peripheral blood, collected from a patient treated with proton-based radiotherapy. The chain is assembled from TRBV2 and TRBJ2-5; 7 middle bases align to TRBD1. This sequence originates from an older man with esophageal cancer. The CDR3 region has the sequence CASTRDSQETQYF. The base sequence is TGTGCCAGCACGAGGGACAGCCAAGAGACCCAGTACTTC.